Below, one T cell receptor (beta chain) is given with its context. This entry is derived from a study of memory CD4+ T cells and cytomegalovirus serostatus. The sort gate was single viable CD3+CD4+CD8-CD45RO+ cells for memory CD4+ T cells. CDR3 length: 14 residues. Germline V gene lookup returns CDR1 SGHNT and CDR2 YYREEE (reference sequence). The V gene lost 0 bases and the J gene lost 2 bases, with 7 bases spanning the gap. Measured with immunoSEQ multiplex PCR; TCRdb has only the in-frame clones, and not every one. This sample has fewer than 40,000 clones; approximately 79% occur once, and the top ten carry approximately 5%.

The receptor was isolated from an adult in good health and CMV-seropositive. The sequenced material came from memory CD4+ T cells from blood. This chain connects TRBV5-4 to TRBJ2-3; possibly TRBD1 for D (6 bases). The CDR3 region is CASSLAGVTDTQYF. The CDR3, as DNA: TGTGCCAGCAGCTTGGCAGGGGTCACAGATACGCAGTATTTT.